Below, one TCR beta chain is given with its context. The assay was immunoSEQ multiplex PCR, and TCRdb's table has in-frame clones only and misses some. The top ten hold about 5% of the sample, which has approximately 280,000 clones, approximately 82% seen once. These data belong to a study of blood T cell repertoires in COVID-19. Germline V gene data show CDR1 as MNHEY and CDR2 as SMNVEV (reference sequence). Germline trimming cut 5 bases from V and 5 bases from J; bases unmatched to any gene: 6. The CDR3 is 14 amino acids. The chain couples TRBV27 to TRBJ2-1, with TRBD2 matching over 7 bases. What was sequenced was PBMCs or T cells enriched from blood (not recorded which). The origin of this receptor is a middle-aged man who had been exposed to COVID-19. The CDR3 reads CASSTGRNHNEQFF. Written as DNA, the CDR3 is TGTGCCAGCAGTACCGGGAGGAACCACAATGAGCAGTTCTTC.